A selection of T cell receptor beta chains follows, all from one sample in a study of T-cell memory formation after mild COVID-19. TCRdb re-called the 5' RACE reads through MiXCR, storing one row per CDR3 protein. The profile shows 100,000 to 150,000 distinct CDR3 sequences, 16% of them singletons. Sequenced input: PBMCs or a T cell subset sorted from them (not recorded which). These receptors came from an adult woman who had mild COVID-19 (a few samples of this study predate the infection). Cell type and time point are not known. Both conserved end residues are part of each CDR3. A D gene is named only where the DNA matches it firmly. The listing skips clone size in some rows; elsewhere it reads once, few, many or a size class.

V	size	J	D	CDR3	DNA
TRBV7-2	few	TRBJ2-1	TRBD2	CASSLIVFAGGPNEQFF	TGTGCCAGCAGCTTAATCGTATTTGCGGGAGGGCCGAATGAGCAGTTCTTC
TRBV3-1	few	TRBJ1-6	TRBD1	CASSQRTGENSPLHF	TGTGCCAGCAGCCAGAGGACAGGGGAGAATTCACCCCTCCACTTT
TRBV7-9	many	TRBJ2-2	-	CASTYGELFF	TGTGCCAGCACCTACGGGGAGCTGTTTTTT
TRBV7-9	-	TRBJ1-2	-	CASSTLMRGGDYGYTF	TGTGCCAGCAGCACGCTAATGAGGGGCGGAGACTATGGCTACACCTTC
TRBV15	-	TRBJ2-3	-	CATSRAVRKDTQYF	TGTGCCACCAGCAGAGCAGTGAGGAAAGATACGCAGTATTTT
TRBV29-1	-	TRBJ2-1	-	CSVGPAEQFF	TGCAGCGTCGGACCGGCTGAGCAGTTCTTC
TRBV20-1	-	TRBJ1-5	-	CSARGVDDSNQPQHF	TGCAGTGCTAGAGGAGTGGATGATAGCAATCAGCCCCAGCATTTT
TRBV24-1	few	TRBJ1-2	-	CATSDPTRNYGYTF	TGTGCCACCAGTGATCCGACTCGAAACTATGGCTACACCTTC
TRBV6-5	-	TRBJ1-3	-	CASSYSEQGNTIYF	TGTGCCAGCAGTTACTCGGAGCAGGGAAACACCATATATTTT
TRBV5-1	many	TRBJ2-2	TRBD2	CASSLVAGGRGETGELFF	TGCGCCAGCAGCTTGGTAGCGGGGGGTCGCGGAGAGACCGGGGAGCTGTTTTTT
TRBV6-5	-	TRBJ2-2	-	CASSSKGSGTGELFF	TGTGCCAGCAGTTCTAAGGGGTCCGGCACCGGGGAGCTGTTTTTT
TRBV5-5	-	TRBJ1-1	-	CASSLPGATEAFF	TGTGCCAGCAGCTTGCCGGGGGCCACTGAAGCTTTCTTT
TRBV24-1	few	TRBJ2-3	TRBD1	CATSDSDRAGDTQYF	TGTGCCACCAGTGATTCGGACAGGGCAGGAGATACGCAGTATTTT
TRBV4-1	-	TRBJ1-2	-	CASSQDRVSRSYGYTF	TGCGCCAGCAGCCAAGATCGTGTAAGCAGAAGCTATGGCTACACCTTC
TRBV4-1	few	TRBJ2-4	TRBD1	CASSQGRQGVVKNIQYF	TGCGCCAGCAGCCAAGGCCGACAGGGGGTTGTCAAAAACATTCAGTACTTC
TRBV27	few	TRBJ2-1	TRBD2	CASSPSFGLAGAEGEQFF	TGTGCCAGCAGTCCCTCATTCGGACTAGCGGGGGCCGAGGGTGAGCAGTTCTTC
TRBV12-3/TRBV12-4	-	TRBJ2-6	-	CASSLQGYGANVLTF	TGTGCCAGCAGTTTACAGGGGTATGGGGCCAACGTCCTGACTTTC